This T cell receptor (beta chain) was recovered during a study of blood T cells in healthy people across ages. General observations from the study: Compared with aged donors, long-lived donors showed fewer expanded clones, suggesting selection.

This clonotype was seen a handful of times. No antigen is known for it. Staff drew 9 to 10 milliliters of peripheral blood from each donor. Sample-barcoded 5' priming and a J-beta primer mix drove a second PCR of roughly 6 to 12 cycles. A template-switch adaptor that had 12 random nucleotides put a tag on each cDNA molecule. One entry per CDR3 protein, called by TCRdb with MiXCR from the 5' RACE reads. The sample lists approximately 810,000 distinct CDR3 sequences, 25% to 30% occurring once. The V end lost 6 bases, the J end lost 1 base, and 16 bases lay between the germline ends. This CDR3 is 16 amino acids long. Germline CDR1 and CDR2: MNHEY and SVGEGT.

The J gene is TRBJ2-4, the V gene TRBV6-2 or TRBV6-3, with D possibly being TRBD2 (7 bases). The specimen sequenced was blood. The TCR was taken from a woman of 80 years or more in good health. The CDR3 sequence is CASSPSAGAAKNIQYF. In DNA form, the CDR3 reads TGTGCCAGCAGCCCCTCCGCGGGGGCGGCCAAAAACATTCAGTACTTC.